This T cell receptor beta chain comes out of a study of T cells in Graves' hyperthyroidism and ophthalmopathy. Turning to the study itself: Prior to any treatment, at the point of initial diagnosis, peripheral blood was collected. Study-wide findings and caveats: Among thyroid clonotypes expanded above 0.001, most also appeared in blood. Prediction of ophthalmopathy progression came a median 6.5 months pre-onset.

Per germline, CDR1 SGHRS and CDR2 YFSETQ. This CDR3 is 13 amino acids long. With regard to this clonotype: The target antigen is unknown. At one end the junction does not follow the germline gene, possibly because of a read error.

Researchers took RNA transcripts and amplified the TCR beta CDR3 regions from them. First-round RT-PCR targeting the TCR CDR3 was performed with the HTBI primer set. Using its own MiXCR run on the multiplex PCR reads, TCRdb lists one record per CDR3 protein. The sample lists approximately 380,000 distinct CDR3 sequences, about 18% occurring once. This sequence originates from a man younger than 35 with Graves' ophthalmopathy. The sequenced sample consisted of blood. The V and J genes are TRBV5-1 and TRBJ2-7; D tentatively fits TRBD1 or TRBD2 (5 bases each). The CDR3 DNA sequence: TGTGCCAGCAGGGCCGGACGGGACTACGAGCAGTACTTC. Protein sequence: CASRAGRDYEQYF.